Shown below are 9 T cell receptor beta chains from a single sample sequenced in a study of T cells after yellow fever vaccination. Each CDR3 protein is one row after TCRdb ran MiXCR on the 5' RACE reads. The sample records 300,000 to 350,000 distinct CDR3 sequences, about 10% being singletons. The sample was CD4+ T cells sorted from PBMCs, taken 45 days after the yellow fever booster vaccination. All receptors derive from a man in his late teens or twenties who received the YFV17D yellow fever vaccine.

This clonotype has a handful of counts. The chain links TRBV11-2 to TRBJ2-1; D is possibly TRBD2 (5 bases). Germline V gene lookup returns CDR1 SGHAT and CDR2 FQNNGV. This CDR3 spans 15 amino acids. V lost 5 bases and J lost 2, with 13 bases in between. The CDR3 sequence: CASSPRRITYNEQFF. The CDR3 region has the DNA TGTGCCAGCAGCCCCCGGAGGATTACCTACAATGAGCAGTTCTTC.

The genes are TRBV9 and TRBJ2-3; no clear D. The CDR3 extends over 13 amino acids. V lost 0 bases, J lost 9 bases, and 11 bases lay in between. The germline CDR1 and CDR2 sequences are SGDLS and YYNGEE. CDR3 bases: TGTGCCAGCAGCGTAGGTCCGGAGAACACGCAGTATTTT. It encodes CASSVGPENTQYF. Full variable domain (remainder filled in from reference TRBV9 and TRBJ2-3): DSGVTQTPKHLITATGQRVTLRCSPRSGDLSVYWYQQSLDQGLQFLIQYYNGEERAKGNILERFSAQQFPDLHSELNLSSLELGDSALYFCASSVGPENTQYFGPGTRLTVL.

Many counts were recorded for this clonotype. V and J are TRBV5-1 and TRBJ2-1; D possibly corresponds to TRBD2 (5 bases). Germline V lookup: CDR1 SGHRS, CDR2 YFSETQ. V was shortened by 0 bases and J by 8 bases, with 6 bases between the two germline ends. The CDR3 length is 12 residues. DNA for the CDR3: TGCGCCAGCAGCTTGGTCGGGGATGAGCAGTTCTTC. Its protein is CASSLVGDEQFF.

This chain links TRBV10-3 with TRBJ2-3; 14 bases line up with TRBD2. Losses at the gene ends were 4 bases for V and 6 bases for J; bases not matched to a gene: 6. The length of the CDR3 is 16 residues. Looked up from germline, CDR1 is ENHRY and CDR2 is SYGVKD. CDR3 loop: CAISAGTSGGSDTQYF. The CDR3 nucleotides read TGTGCCATCAGTGCCGGGACTAGCGGGGGATCGGATACGCAGTATTTT.

The chain carries TRBV3-1 and TRBJ1-1; D might be TRBD1 (5 bases). Trimming removed 1 base from V and 5 bases from J, with 11 bases in between. CDR1 and CDR2 from the germline V gene are LGHDT and YNNKEL (reference sequence). This CDR3 contains 14 residues. CDR3 in amino acids: CASSQGGWGTEAFF. The CDR3 bases are TGTGCCAGCAGCCAAGGGGGATGGGGGACTGAAGCTTTCTTT.

There are many counts of this clonotype. The rearrangement uses TRBV7-2 and TRBJ2-3; D is tentatively TRBD1 or TRBD2 (5 bases each). The CDR3 totals 15 residues. V lost 2 bases, J lost 4 bases, and 13 bases lay in between. From germline, CDR1 is SGHTA and CDR2 FQGNSA. The CDR3 here is CASSLHRGGADTQYF. The CDR3 DNA reads as TGTGCCAGCAGCTTACATCGGGGCGGCGCAGATACGCAGTATTTT.

The chain combines TRBV11-2 with TRBJ2-2; tentative D call: TRBD1 (6 bases). From germline, CDR1 is SGHAT and CDR2 FQNNGV. V was clipped by 5 bases and J by 0 bases, with 10 bases between them. This CDR3 spans 15 amino acids. The CDR3 region has the DNA TGTGCCAGCAGCATATGGACAGCGAACACCGGGGAGCTGTTTTTT. Residues: CASSIWTANTGELFF.

This chain links TRBV29-1 with TRBJ1-1, with TRBD1 identical over 9 bases. The CDR3 is made up of 13 amino acids. Trimming at V came to 7 bases and at J to 1 base, leaving 4 bases not matched to a gene. Germline values: CDR1 SQVTM, CDR2 ANQGSEA. CDR3 residues: CSAPTGGNTEAFF. DNA for the CDR3: TGCAGCGCTCCGACAGGGGGGAACACTGAAGCTTTCTTT.

This clonotype has a handful of counts. The gene calls are TRBV7-2 and TRBJ2-3, with D possibly TRBD1 on 6 matching bases. Germline values: CDR1 SGHTA, CDR2 FQGNSA. This CDR3 is 14 amino acids long. With 5 bases removed from V and 6 bases from J, the gap between germline ends came to 15 bases. CDR3 amino acids: CASSPRTVLDTQYF. The CDR3 bases are TGTGCCAGCAGCCCTCGGACAGTCTTGGATACGCAGTATTTT.